This record looks at one TCR beta chain sequence and its context. This clone's antigen is unknown. Base qualities are not recorded, but no much larger clone differs from it by a single base. Libraries were made using the immunoSEQ multiplex PCR assay. To provide template for TCR sequencing, every sample had RNA extracted and reverse transcribed into cDNA. First-strand cDNA was synthesized with SuperScript III using a 2:1 mix of oligo-dT and random hexamers. A synthetic immune receptor repertoire was used to gauge amplification bias, and whatever bias remained was removed computationally. Regarding the original processing steps: Raw reads were preprocessed to remove errors, and CDR3 was defined according to IMGT conventions as the region from the conserved cysteine to phenylalanine. Clonality was calculated as 1 minus Shannon entropy normalized by log2 of the number of productive unique TCRs. Whether each scalp clone was CD4 or CD8 was inferred by checking scalp TCRbeta sequences against the CD4 and CD8 repertoires from sorted blood. TCRdb mirrors the immuneACCESS table, restricted to in-frame sequences. Some clones are absent from its copies; in checked studies, under half trace to an unresolved V gene, and the reason for the others is unknown. The V and J calls and the clone size are those of that table, but D and trimming were determined from the DNA. This sample lists over 100,000 clones; approximately 49% were detected once. The ten top clones hold 18% of the sample.

Per the germline V gene (reference sequence), GTSNPN is the CDR1 and SVGIG is the CDR2. Between the V and J ends, shortened by 5 bases and 3 bases respectively, the junction contains 16 bases. There are 14 amino acids in the CDR3, from cysteine to phenylalanine inclusive. Just the 42-base CDR3 DNA is kept, in frame starting at base 1. This record belongs to a study of CD8+ T cells in alopecia areata (dated by TCRdb to the late 2010s). With respect to the entire study: Treated patients were enrolled in an open-label pilot trial of oral tofacitinib at 5 to 10 mg twice daily for moderate-to-severe alopecia areata. In humans, TCRbeta sequencing was performed on scalp tissue and on sorted CD4+ and CD8+ peripheral blood T cells from healthy controls and from patients with patchy or totalis/universalis alopecia areata. High-throughput TCRbeta sequencing was used to examine T cell clonal expansion in alopecia areata in both the C3H/HeJ mouse model and human patients. Scalp clonality was compared across normal scalp (n=4), patchy alopecia areata scalp (n=8), and alopecia totalis/universalis scalp (n=8). Patients on tofacitinib were biopsied at baseline and after 4 and 24 weeks of treatment, and several of the patients also had a later scalp biopsy. TCRbeta CDR3 regions were amplified by immunoSEQ multiplex PCR using 35 Vbeta forward and 13 Jbeta reverse primers. The RNA source kit depended on sample type: the PAXgene miRNA kit for fixed scalp, the miRNeasy kit for PBMCs, and the RNeasy kit for mouse skin. Tofacitinib was administered for 6 to 18 months, and 6 months of follow-up off drug were then conducted to assess delayed response and recurrence. Findings and caveats that apply to the study as a whole: Higher clonality and more expanded CD8+ clones were observed in lesional scalp than in normal scalp, particularly in alopecia totalis/universalis, a finding suggestive of antigenic drive. Compared with mice, TCR sequences shared between patients were less clear, possibly partly because of HLA diversity across the patient population. Scalp TCR repertoire analysis is complicated because resident alphabeta T cells in normal human skin are also sequenced, whereas mouse skin is dominated by gammadelta T cells.

The sample's time point label, in plain terms: baseline before oral tofacitinib. Lesional scalp punch biopsies and peripheral blood were obtained from alopecia areata patients. PBMCs were isolated by density centrifugation and stained for CD3, CD4 and CD8, and CD4+ and CD8+ T cells were sorted on a FACSAria. The sequencing used CD8+ T cells sorted from blood, collected at week 0. This chain is built from TRBV30 and TRBJ2-5; TRBD2 is possibly the D segment (5 matching bases). The receptor comes from a human donor with alopecia areata. This receptor carries the CDR3 CAWGMEEGKETQYF. The sequence in DNA is TGTGCCTGGGGCATGGAGGAAGGGAAAGAGACCCAGTACTTC.